This TCR beta chain was identified in a study of human T cells and chemical hapten exposure. Unfractionated whole blood served as the source for total RNA extraction. MiXCR, applied by TCRdb to the 5' RACE reads, yields one record per CDR3 protein. The table lists over 70,000 distinct CDR3 sequences, approximately 15% of them singletons. Findings and limits, study-wide: With regard to DPC sensitization, TCRs above 1 in 1000 frequency did not change.

In regard to this clonotype: Its antigen is undetermined.

This clonotype originated in a female donor in good health.

In DNA form, the CDR3 reads TGTGCCAGCAGCTTCAGGGGTAACACCGGGGAGCTGTTTTTT. This encodes CASSFRGNTGELFF. The V and J genes are TRBV7-2 and TRBJ2-2, with a possible D match to TRBD1 (6 bases). The CDR3 length is 14 residues. Germline-derived CDR1 and CDR2 are SGHTA and FQGNSA. V shed 3 bases and J shed 2 bases, with 7 bases lying between them.